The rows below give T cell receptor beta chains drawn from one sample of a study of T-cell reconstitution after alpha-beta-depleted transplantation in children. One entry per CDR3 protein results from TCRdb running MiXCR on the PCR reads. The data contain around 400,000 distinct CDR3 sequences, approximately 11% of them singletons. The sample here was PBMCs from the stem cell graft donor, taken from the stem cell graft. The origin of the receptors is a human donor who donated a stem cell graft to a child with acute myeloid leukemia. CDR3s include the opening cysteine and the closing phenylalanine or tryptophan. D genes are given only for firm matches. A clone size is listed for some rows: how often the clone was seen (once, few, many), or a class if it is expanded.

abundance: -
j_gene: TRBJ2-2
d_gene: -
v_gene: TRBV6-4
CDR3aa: CASSPTVPYRELFF
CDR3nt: TGTGCCAGCAGTCCGACGGTGCCCTATAGGGAGCTGTTTTTT

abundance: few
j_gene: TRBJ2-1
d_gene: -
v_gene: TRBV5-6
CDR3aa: CASSLLGLRNEQFF
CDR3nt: TGTGCCAGCAGCTTACTGGGCCTTCGGAATGAGCAGTTCTTC

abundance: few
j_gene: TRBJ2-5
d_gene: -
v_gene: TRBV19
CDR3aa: CASSMALGAETQYF
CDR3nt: TGTGCCAGTAGTATGGCTCTCGGTGCGGAGACCCAGTACTTC

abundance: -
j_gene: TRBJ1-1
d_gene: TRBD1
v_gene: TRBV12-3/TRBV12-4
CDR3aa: CAISRTGNAEAFF
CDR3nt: TGTGCCATCAGTCGGACAGGGAACGCTGAAGCTTTCTTT

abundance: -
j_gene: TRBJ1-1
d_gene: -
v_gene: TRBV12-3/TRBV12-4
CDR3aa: CASSTGTMNTEAFF
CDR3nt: TGTGCCAGCAGTACCGGGACAATGAACACTGAAGCTTTCTTT

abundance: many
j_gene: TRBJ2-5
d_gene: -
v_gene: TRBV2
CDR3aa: CASNLAGIQYF
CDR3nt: TGTGCCAGCAATCTCGCAGGGATCCAGTACTTC

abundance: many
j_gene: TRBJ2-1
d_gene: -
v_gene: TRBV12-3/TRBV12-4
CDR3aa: CASGQYNEQFF
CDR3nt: TGTGCCAGCGGACAGTACAATGAGCAGTTCTTC

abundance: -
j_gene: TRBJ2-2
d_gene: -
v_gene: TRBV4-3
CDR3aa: CASSQGVGARAGELFF
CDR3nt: TGCGCCAGCAGCCAAGGAGTGGGGGCGCGGGCCGGGGAGCTGTTTTTT

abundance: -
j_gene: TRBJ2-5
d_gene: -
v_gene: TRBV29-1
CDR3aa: CSVEDLGTMGTQYF
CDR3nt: TGCAGCGTTGAAGATTTGGGGACCATGGGGACCCAGTACTTC

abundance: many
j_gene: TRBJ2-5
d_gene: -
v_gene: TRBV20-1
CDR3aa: CSARRTAQETQYF
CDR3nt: TGCAGTGCTAGACGGACAGCACAAGAGACCCAGTACTTC

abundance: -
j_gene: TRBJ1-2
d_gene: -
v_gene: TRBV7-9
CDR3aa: CASSLVGSGYGYTF
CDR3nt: TGTGCCAGCAGCTTAGTGGGGTCGGGCTATGGCTACACCTTC

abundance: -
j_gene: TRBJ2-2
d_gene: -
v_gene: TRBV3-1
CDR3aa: CASSGGPPATNTGELFF
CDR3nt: TGTGCCAGCTCCGGGGGCCCCCCCGCAACGAACACCGGGGAGCTGTTTTTT

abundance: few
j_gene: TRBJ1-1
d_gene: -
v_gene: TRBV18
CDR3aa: CASSQGLGSNTEAFF
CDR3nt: TGTGCCAGCTCACAGGGTCTGGGGTCGAACACTGAAGCTTTCTTT

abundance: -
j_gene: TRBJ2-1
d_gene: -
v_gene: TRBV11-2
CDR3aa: CASSLDLVNEQFF
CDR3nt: TGTGCCAGCAGCTTAGATTTAGTCAATGAGCAGTTCTTC

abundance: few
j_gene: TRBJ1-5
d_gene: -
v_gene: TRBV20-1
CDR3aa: CSASLTQGQRYSNQPQHF
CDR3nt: TGCAGTGCTAGCCTGACACAGGGTCAAAGATATAGCAATCAGCCCCAGCATTTT

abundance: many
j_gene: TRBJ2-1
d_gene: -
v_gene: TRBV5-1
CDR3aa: CASEDHYNEQFF
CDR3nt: TGCGCCAGCGAGGACCACTACAATGAGCAGTTCTTC

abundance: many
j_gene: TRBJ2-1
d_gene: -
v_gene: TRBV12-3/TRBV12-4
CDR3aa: CASSASSGFEQFF
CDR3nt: TGTGCCAGTTCAGCGTCCTCAGGGTTTGAGCAGTTCTTC

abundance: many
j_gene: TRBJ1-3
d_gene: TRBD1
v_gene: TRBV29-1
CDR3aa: CSVTQGSGNTIYF
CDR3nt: TGCAGCGTAACACAGGGGTCTGGAAACACCATATATTTT

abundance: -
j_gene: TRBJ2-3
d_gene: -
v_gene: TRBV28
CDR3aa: CASSFNLRGVQGDTQYF
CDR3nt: TGTGCCAGCAGTTTCAACCTTAGGGGCGTCCAGGGAGATACGCAGTATTTT

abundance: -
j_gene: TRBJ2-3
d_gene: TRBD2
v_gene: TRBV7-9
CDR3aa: CASSRGLAGPTDTQYF
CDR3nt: TGTGCCAGCAGTCGAGGACTAGCGGGTCCCACAGATACGCAGTATTTT

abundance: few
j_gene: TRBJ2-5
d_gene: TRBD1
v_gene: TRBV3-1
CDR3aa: CASSPPTGGSETQYF
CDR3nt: TGTGCCAGCAGCCCCCCGACAGGGGGCTCTGAGACCCAGTACTTC

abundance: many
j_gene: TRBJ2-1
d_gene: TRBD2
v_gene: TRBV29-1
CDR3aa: CSVAGGLAGDNNEQFF
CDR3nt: TGCAGCGTGGCTGGGGGACTAGCGGGGGACAACAATGAGCAGTTCTTC

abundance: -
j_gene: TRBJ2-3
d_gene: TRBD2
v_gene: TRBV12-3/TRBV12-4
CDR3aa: CASLDPGLVADTQYF
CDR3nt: TGTGCCAGCCTTGACCCGGGACTAGTGGCAGATACGCAGTATTTT

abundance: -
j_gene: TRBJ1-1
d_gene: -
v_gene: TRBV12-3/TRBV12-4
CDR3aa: CASSLGAPTEAFF
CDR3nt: TGTGCCAGCAGTTTGGGAGCCCCTACTGAAGCTTTCTTT

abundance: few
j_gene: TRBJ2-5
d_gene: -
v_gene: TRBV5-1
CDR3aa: CASSFKRRDLQETQYF
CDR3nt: TGCGCCAGCAGCTTCAAGCGGAGGGACCTCCAAGAGACCCAGTACTTC

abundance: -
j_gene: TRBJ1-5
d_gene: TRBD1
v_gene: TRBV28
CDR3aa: CASSPRQGGNQPQHF
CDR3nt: TGTGCCAGCAGTCCCCGACAGGGGGGTAATCAGCCCCAGCATTTT

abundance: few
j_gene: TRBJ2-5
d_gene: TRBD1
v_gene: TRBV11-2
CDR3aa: CASSSERTGAETQYF
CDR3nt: TGTGCCAGCAGCTCCGAACGGACAGGGGCAGAGACCCAGTACTTC

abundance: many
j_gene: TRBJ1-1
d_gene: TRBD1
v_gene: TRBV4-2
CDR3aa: CASSQERTGDTIHTEAFF
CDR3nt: TGTGCCAGCAGCCAAGAGAGGACAGGGGACACTATACACACTGAAGCTTTCTTT

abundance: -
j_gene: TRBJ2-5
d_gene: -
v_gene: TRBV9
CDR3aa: CASSALSGGPPQQTQYF
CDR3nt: TGTGCCAGCAGCGCTCTTTCGGGCGGACCCCCCCAACAGACCCAGTACTTC

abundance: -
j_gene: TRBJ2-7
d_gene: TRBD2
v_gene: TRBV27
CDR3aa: CASSLSSGSFSYEQYF
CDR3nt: TGTGCCAGCAGTTTATCTAGCGGGAGTTTTTCCTACGAGCAGTACTTC

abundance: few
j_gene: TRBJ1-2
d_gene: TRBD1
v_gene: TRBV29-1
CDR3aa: CSVETGEQGALYGYTF
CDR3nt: TGCAGCGTTGAAACGGGGGAGCAGGGGGCATTGTATGGCTACACCTTC

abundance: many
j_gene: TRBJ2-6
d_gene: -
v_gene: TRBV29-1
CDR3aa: CSVSGDSGANVLTF
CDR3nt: TGCAGCGTATCAGGGGACTCTGGGGCCAACGTCCTGACTTTC

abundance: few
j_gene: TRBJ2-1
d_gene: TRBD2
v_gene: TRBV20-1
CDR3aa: CSASSGGRANEQFF
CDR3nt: TGCAGTGCGAGCTCGGGAGGAAGGGCAAATGAGCAGTTCTTC

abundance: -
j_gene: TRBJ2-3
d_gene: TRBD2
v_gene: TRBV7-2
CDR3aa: CASSRLAGGPLDTQYF
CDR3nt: TGTGCCAGCAGCCGACTAGCGGGAGGGCCTTTAGATACGCAGTATTTT

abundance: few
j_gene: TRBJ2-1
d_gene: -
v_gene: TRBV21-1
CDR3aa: CASSKGTSSAYNEQFF
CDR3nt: TGTGCCAGCAGCAAAGGGACGAGCTCCGCCTACAATGAGCAGTTCTTC

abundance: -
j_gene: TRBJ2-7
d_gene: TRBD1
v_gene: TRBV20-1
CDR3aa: CSARTRDRGLEQYF
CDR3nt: TGCAGTGCTAGAACTCGGGACAGGGGTTTAGAGCAGTACTTC

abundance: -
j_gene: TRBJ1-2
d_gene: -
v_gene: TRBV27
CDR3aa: CASSPSGVGYTF
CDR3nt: TGTGCCAGCAGTCCCAGCGGGGTTGGCTACACCTTC

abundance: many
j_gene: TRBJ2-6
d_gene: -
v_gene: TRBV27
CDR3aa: CASYGTVLPSGANVLTF
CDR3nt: TGTGCCAGCTACGGGACGGTGCTGCCCTCTGGGGCCAACGTCCTGACTTTC

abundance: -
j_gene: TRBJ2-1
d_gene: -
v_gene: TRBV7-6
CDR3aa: CASSLRMAPLEDEQFF
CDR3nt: TGTGCCAGCAGCTTACGGATGGCTCCCCTCGAGGATGAGCAGTTCTTC

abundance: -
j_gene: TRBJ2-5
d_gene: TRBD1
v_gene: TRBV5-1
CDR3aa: CASSPGQATFQETQYF
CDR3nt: TGCGCCAGCAGCCCCGGACAGGCGACCTTCCAAGAGACCCAGTACTTC

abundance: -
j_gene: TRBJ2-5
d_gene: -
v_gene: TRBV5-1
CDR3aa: CASSSPGTRGETQYF
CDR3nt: TGCGCCAGCAGCTCCCCCGGGACCAGGGGCGAGACCCAGTACTTC

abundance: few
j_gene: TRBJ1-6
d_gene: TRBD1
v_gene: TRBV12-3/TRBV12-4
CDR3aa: CASSLTGNYNSPLHF
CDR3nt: TGTGCCAGCAGTTTGACAGGGAACTATAATTCACCCCTCCACTTT

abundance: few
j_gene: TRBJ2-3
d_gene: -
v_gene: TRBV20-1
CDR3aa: CSARDLGFTDTQYF
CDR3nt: TGCAGTGCTAGAGATCTCGGGTTCACAGATACGCAGTATTTT

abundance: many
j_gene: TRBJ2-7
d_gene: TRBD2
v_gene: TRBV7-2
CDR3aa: CASSVTSGTYEQYF
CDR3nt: TGTGCCAGCAGCGTTACTAGCGGTACCTACGAGCAGTACTTC

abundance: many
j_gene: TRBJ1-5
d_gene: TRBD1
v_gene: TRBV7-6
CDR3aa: CASRAGTGGNQPQHF
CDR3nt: TGTGCCAGCAGAGCCGGGACAGGGGGGAATCAGCCCCAGCATTTT